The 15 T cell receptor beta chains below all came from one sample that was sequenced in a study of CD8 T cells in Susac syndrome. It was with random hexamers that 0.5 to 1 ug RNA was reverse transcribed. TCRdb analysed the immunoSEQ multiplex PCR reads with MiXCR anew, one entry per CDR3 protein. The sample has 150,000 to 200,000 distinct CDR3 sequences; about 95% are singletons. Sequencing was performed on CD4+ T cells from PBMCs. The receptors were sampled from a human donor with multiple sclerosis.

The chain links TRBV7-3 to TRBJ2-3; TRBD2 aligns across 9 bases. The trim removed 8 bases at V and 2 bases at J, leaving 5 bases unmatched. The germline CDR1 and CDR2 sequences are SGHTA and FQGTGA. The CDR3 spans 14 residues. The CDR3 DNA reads TGTGCCAGCGGAACTAGCGGGCACACAGATACGCAGTATTTT. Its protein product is CASGTSGHTDTQYF.

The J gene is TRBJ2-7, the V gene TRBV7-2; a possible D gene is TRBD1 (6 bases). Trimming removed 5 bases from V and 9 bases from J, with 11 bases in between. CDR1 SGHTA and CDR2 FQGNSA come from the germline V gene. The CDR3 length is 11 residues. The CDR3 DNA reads TGTGCCAGCAGCGCCCGACAGGTGCAGTACTTC. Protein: CASSARQVQYF.

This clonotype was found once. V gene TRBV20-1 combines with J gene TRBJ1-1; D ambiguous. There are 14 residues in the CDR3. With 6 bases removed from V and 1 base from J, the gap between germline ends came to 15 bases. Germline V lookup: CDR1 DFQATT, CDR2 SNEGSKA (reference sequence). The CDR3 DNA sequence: TGCAGTGCCCCAGAGAAATGGGAGAACACTGAAGCTTTCTTT. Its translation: CSAPEKWENTEAFF.

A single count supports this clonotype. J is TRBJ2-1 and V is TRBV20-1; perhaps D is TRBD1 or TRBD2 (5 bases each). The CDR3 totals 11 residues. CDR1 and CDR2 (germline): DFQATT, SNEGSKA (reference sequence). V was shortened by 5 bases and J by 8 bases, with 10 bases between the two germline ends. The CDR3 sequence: CSAGGDYEQFF. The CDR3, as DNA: TGCAGTGCTGGGGGAGATTATGAGCAGTTCTTC.

CDR3 nucleotides: TGTGCCAGCAACCCACGCTCTGGGGCCAACGTCCTGACTTTC. Protein: CASNPRSGANVLTF. This chain joins TRBV28 and TRBJ2-6; no clear D gene. Looked up from germline, CDR1 is MDHEN and CDR2 is SYDVKM. V lost 7 bases and J 0 bases, leaving 7 bases between the germline ends. This CDR3 spans 14 amino acids.

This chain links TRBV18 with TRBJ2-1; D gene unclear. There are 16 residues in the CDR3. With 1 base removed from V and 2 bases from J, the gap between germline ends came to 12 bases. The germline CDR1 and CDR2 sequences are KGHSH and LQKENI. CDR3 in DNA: TGTGCCAGCTCACCACAGGGTGCAAGGACCTACAATGAGCAGTTCTTC. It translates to CASSPQGARTYNEQFF.

CDR3 amino acids: CAWSAAQPLEQYF. CDR3 DNA: TGTGCCTGGAGTGCGGCGCAGCCACTAGAGCAGTACTTC. This chain links TRBV30 with TRBJ2-7; D is undetermined. From germline, CDR1 is GTSNPN and CDR2 SVGIG (reference sequence). V lost 1 base to trimming and J lost 7 bases, with 14 bases between them. The CDR3 extends over 13 amino acids.

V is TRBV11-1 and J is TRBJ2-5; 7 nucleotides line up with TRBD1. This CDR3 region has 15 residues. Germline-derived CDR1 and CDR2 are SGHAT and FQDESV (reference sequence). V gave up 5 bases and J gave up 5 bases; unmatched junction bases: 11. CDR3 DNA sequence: TGTGCCAGCAGCCCACGACAGGGAAGGAGGGAGACCCAGTACTTC. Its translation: CASSPRQGRRETQYF.

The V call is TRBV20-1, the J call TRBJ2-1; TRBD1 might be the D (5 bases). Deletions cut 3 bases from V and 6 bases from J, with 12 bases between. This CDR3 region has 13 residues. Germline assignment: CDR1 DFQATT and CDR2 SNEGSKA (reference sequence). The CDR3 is CSASRQSSNEQFF. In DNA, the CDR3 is TGCAGTGCTAGTAGACAGTCCAGCAATGAGCAGTTCTTC.

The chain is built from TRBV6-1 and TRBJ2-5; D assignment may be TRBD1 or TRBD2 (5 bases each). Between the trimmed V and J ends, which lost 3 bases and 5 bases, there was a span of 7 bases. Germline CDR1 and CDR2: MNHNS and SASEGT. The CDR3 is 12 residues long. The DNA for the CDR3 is TGTGCCAGCAGTGATTGGGGGGAGACCCAGTACTTC. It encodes CASSDWGETQYF.

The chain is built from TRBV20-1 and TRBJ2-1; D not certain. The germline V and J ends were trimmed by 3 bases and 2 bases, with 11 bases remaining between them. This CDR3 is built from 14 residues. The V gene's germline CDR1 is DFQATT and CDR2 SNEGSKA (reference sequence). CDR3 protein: CSASPGGAYNEQFF. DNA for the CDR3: TGCAGTGCTAGTCCTGGCGGCGCCTACAATGAGCAGTTCTTC.

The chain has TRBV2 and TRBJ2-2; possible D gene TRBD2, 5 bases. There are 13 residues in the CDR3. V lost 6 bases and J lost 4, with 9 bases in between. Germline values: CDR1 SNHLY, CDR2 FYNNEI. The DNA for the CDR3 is TGTGCCAGCAGCGGGGAATCCACCGGGGAGCTGTTTTTT. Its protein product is CASSGESTGELFF.

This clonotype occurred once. In DNA form, the CDR3 reads TGCGCCAGTGAGCGGGAGGGGGTTCACACTGAAGCTTTCTTT. This sequence encodes CASEREGVHTEAFF. This chain links TRBV4-1 with TRBJ1-1, with a tentative D call TRBD1 (6 bases). Germline V CDR1 and CDR2: MGHRA, YSYEKL. CDR3 length equals 14 residues. V was clipped by 9 bases and J by 3 bases, with 17 bases between them.

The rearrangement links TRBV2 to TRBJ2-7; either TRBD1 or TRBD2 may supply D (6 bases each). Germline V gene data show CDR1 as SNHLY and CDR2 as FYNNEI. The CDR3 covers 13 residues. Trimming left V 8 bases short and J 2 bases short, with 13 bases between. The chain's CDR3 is CASGGQGPYEQYF. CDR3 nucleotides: TGTGCCAGCGGGGGGCAGGGACCCTACGAGCAGTACTTC.

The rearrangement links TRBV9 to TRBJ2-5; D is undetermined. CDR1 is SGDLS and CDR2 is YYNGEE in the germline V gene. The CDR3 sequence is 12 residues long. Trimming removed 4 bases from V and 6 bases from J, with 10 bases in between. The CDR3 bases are TGTGCCAGCAGCCCCCAAGGAAAGACCCAGTACTTC. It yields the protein CASSPQGKTQYF.